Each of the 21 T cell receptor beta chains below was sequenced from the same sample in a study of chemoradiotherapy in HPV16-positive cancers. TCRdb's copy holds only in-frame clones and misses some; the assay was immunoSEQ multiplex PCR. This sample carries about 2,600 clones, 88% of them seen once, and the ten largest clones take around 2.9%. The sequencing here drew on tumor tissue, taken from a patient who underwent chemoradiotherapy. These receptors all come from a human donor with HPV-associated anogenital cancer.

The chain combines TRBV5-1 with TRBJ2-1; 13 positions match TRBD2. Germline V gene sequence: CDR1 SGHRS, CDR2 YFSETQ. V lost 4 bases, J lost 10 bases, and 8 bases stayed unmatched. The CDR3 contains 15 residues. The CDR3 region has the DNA TGCGCCAGCAGCCCGGGACTAGCGGGAAACGACGAGCAGTTCTTC. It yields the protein CASSPGLAGNDEQFF.

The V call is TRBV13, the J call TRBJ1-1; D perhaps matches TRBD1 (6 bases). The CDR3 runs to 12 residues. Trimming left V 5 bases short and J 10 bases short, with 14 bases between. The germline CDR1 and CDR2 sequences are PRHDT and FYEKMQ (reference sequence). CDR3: CASSETGRGAFF. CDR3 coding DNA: TGTGCCAGCAGCGAAACAGGGAGGGGAGCTTTCTTT.

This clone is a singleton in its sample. CDR3 DNA: TGTGCCAGCAGCCAACGAAGGAACACTGAAGCTTTCTTT. Translating it yields CASSQRRNTEAFF. The chain employs TRBV7-2 and TRBJ1-1, with D uncertain. V shed 5 bases and J shed 1 base, with 8 bases lying between them. Germline V gene sequence: CDR1 SGHTA, CDR2 FQGNSA. The CDR3 spans 13 residues.

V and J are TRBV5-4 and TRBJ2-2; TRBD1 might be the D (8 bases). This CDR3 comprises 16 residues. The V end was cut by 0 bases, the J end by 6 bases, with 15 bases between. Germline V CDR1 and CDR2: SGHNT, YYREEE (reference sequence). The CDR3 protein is CASSLGGGQVAGELFF. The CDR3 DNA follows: TGTGCCAGCAGCTTGGGGGGGGGACAGGTCGCCGGGGAGCTGTTTTTT.

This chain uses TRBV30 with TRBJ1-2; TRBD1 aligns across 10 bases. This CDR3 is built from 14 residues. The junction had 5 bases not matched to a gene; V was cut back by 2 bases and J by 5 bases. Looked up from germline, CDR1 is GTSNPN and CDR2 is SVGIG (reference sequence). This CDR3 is CAWSLWDRGYGYTF. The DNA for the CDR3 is TGTGCCTGGAGTCTATGGGACAGGGGTTATGGCTACACCTTC.

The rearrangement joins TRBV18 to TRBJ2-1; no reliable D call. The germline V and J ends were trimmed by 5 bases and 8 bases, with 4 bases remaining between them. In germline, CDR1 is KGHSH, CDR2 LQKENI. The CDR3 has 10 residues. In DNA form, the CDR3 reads TGTGCCAGCTCATCCGATGAGCAGTTCTTC. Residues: CASSSDEQFF.

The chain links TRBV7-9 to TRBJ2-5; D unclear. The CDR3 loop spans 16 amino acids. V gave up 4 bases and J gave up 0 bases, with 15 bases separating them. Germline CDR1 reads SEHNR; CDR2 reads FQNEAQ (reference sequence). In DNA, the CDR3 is TGTGCCAGCAGCTCTGCTCCCACCTGGGACCAAGAGACCCAGTACTTC. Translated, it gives CASSSAPTWDQETQYF.

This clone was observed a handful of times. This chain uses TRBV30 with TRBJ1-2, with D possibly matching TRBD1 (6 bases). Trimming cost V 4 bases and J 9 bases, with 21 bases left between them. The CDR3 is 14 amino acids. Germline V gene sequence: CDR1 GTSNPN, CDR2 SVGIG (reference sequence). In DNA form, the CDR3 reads TGTGCCTGGAAGGAAGGACAGCTCACTCGGCGCTACACCTTC. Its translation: CAWKEGQLTRRYTF. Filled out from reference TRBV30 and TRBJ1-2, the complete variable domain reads SQTIHQWPATLVQPVGSPLSLECTVEGTSNPNLYWYRQAAGRGLQLLFYSVGIGQISSEVPQNLSASRPQDRQFILSSKKLLLSDSGFYLCAWKEGQLTRRYTFGSGTRLTVV.

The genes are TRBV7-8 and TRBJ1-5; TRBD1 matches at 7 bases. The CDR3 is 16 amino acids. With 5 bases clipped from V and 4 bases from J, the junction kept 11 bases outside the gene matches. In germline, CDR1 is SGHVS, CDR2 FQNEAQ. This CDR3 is CASSPEGAFGNQPQHF. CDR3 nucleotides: TGTGCCAGCAGCCCCGAGGGGGCTTTCGGGAATCAGCCCCAGCATTTT.

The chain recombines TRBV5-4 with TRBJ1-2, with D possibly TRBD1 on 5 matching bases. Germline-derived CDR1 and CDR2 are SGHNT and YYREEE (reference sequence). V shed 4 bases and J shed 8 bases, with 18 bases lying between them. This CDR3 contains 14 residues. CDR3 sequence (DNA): TGTGCCAGCAGCGGTGGGATAGGGGTGGGGGGCTACACCTTC. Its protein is CASSGGIGVGGYTF.

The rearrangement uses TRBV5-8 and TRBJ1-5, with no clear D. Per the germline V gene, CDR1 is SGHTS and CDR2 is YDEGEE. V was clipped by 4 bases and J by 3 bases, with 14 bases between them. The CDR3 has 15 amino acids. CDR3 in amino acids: CASSMTYSVNQPQHF. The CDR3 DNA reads TGTGCCAGCAGCATGACCTACAGTGTCAATCAGCCCCAGCATTTT.

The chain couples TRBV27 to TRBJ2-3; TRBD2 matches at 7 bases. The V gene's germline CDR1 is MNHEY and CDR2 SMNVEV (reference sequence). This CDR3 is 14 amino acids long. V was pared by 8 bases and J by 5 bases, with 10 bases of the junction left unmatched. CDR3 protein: CASAAGVGIDTQYF. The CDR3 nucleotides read TGTGCCAGCGCCGCGGGGGTCGGGATAGATACGCAGTATTTT.

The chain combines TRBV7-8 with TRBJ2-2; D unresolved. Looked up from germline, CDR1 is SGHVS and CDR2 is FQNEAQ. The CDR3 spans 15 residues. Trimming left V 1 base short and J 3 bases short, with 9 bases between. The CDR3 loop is CASSLVTPDTGELFF. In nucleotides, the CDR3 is TGTGCCAGCAGCTTAGTGACTCCCGACACCGGGGAGCTGTTTTTT.

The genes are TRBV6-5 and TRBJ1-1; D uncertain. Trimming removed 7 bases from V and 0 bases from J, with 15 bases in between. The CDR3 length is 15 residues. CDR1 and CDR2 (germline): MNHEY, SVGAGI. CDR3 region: CASTPTGRLNTEAFF. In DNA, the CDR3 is TGTGCCAGCACCCCCACCGGACGGCTGAACACTGAAGCTTTCTTT.

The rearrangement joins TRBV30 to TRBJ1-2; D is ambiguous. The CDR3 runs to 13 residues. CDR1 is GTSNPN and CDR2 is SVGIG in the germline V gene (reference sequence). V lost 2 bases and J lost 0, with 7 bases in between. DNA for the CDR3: TGTGCCTGGAGTTTACAGTCTAACTATGGCTACACCTTC. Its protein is CAWSLQSNYGYTF.

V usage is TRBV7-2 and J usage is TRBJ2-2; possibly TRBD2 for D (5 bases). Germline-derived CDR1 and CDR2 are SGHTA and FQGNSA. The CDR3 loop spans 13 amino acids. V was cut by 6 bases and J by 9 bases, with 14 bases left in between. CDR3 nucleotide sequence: TGTGCCAGCAGGCTAGCCGTGGAAAGGGAGCTGTTTTTT. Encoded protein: CASRLAVERELFF.

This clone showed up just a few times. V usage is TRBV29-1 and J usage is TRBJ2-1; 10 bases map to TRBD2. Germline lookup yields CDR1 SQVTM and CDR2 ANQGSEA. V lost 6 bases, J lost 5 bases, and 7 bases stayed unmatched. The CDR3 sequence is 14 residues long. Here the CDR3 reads CSVLAGGLNNEQFF. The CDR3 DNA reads TGCAGCGTCTTAGCGGGGGGTCTCAACAATGAGCAGTTCTTC.

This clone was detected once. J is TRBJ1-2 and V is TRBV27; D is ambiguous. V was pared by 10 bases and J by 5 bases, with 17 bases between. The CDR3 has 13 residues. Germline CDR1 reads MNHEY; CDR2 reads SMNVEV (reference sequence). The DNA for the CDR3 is TGTGCCACCACGGGCCGGGGTGTGTATGGCTACACCTTC. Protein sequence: CATTGRGVYGYTF.

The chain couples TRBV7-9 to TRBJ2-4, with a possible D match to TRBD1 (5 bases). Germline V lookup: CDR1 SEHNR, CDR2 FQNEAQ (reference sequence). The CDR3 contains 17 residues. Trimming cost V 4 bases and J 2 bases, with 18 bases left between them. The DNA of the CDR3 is TGTGCCAGCAGCTCCGGAATTACAGGCCAGCCCAAAAACATTCAGTACTTC. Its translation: CASSSGITGQPKNIQYF. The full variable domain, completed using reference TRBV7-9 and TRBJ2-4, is DTGVSQNPRHKITKRGQNVTFRCDPISEHNRLYWYRQTLGQGPEFLTYFQNEAQLEKSRLLSDRFSAERPKGSFSTLEIQRTEQGDSAMYLCASSSGITGQPKNIQYFGAGTRLSVL.

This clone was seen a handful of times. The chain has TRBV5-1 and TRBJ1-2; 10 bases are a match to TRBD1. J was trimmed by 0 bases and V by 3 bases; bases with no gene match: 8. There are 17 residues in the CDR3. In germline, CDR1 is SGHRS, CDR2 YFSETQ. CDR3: CASSSGDRGTANYGYTF. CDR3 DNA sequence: TGCGCCAGCAGCTCAGGGGACAGGGGTACAGCTAACTATGGCTACACCTTC.

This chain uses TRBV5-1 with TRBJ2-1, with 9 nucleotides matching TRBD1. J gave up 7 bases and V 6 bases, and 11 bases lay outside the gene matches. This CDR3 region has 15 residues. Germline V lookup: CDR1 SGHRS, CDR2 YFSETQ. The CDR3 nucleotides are TGCGCCAGCATGATGAGAACGGGACAGGGAAATGAGCAGTTCTTC. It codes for CASMMRTGQGNEQFF.